This T cell receptor beta chain appears in the sequencing data of a study of blood T cell repertoires in COVID-19 (dated by TCRdb to 2018 to 2020). In terms of the full investigation: Collaborator samples came from the United States, Italy and Spain and covered acute and convalescent phases of COVID-19. HLA class I and class II types, where available, came from metadata supplied by the sample provider rather than from assay-based typing. The sample metadata nearly always contained a de-identified subject ID, COVID-19 status, age in years and sex. Subjects who had been exposed to COVID-19, were actively infected with it, or had recovered from it provided the deeply sampled blood TCRbeta repertoires that made up the dataset. The material from the prospective study consisted of cDNA or gDNA derived from T cells, B-cell-depleted T cells, or PBMCs. The samples were drawn from two sources: the first 160 participants of the ongoing ImmuneRACE study, and approximately 1,300 subjects contributed by 6 global collaborators. A freely available public database, intended as a resource for researchers studying the immune response to SARS-CoV-2, is where the repertoires were released.

The study at large found these results: Clinical and demographic metadata were provided uncurated, with the amount varying by source and participant.

CDR1 is given as SGHRS and CDR2 as YFSETQ, both from the germline V gene. V lost 0 bases and J lost 3 bases, and the count of bases not matched to a germline gene is 5. The CDR3, from cysteine to phenylalanine, totals 16 residues. Only the CDR3 DNA is retained, 48 bases long and in frame from the first base. Points on this clone: The antigen it binds to is not known. Base quality data are lacking; no much larger clone is found one base away.

The immunoSEQ Assay, a bias-controlled multiplex PCR, was used to amplify TCRbeta CDR3 regions from genomic DNA. The paper's data handling went like this. The number of nucleated cells in each sample was estimated by amplification of reference gene primers within the assay. Sequence reads were collapsed and filtered to measure the absolute abundance of every unique TCRbeta CDR3 rearrangement. For each sample, productive Simpson clonality was calculated as the square root of Simpson's diversity index over productive rearrangements. The clones in this table, taken by TCRdb from immuneACCESS, are in-frame only. Not every clone is retained; where verified, under half of the shortfall comes from an unresolved V gene, and the cause of the rest is unknown. V and J calls and clone size are as listed in that table; D and trimming were resolved from the DNA. The sample contains some 150,000 clones, around 84% of them found a single time. The biggest ten clones account for 8.2% of the sample.

Each collaborating institution followed its own protocols to collect whole blood in K2EDTA tubes. For TCRbeta analysis, collaborators shipped samples in one of three forms: frozen whole blood, isolated PBMCs, or DNA extracted from either of those sample types. The chain employs TRBV5-1 and TRBJ1-1; TRBD1 aligns with 10 central bases. The source is a woman aged 55 to 70 with acute or convalescent COVID-19. The sequencing sample was made of peripheral blood. The CDR3 loop reads CASSLATGTGDTEAFF. The nucleotides read TGCGCCAGCAGCTTGGCCACCGGGACAGGGGACACTGAAGCTTTCTTT.